A single TCR beta chain is shown here with its context. The antigen is not known. V shed 3 bases and J shed 2 bases, with 11 bases lying between them. Germline loops: CDR1 WNHNN, CDR2 SYGVQD (reference sequence). The CDR3 has 15 amino acids. Flow cytometry had shown expanded CD8+CD57+ cells in the patients chosen for sequencing. Diagnosis of severe acquired aplastic anemia applied to all patients. The data originate from a study of CD8+CD57+ T cells in acquired aplastic anemia. TCR beta VDJ combinations and CDR3 sequences were profiled from genomic DNA. TCRdb reprocessed the reads via MiXCR and lists one record per CDR3 protein. Of 75,000 to 80,000 distinct CDR3 sequences listed, less than 85% were seen once; the top ten hold 65% to 85%. Points from the study as a whole: Patients and controls turned out to have some 30 CD8+ CDR3 sequences in common. Significant differences in CD8+ Simpson's diversity were not observed between patients and controls.

The sequencing sample was made of sorted CD4+, CD8+, or CD8+CD57+ T cells (not recorded which) from PBMCs. V and J are TRBV10-1 and TRBJ2-1; D tentatively reads TRBD1 or TRBD2 (5 bases each). This sequence originates from a human donor with aplastic anemia. The CDR3 reads CASSERGAAYNEQFF. The CDR3 DNA reads TGCGCCAGCAGTGAAAGAGGGGCAGCCTACAATGAGCAGTTCTTC.